This TCR beta chain came from a study of shared clonotypes between healthy human individuals. General study points: Naive subsets, compared against memory subsets, generally had larger estimated richness values. Clonotypes not shared had lower generation probabilities than those common to all four donors.

Details on this clone: Its antigen is undetermined.

Assay used: immunoSEQ multiplex PCR; TCRdb lists only in-frame clones, some missing. The sample has about 2.1 million clones; just under 95% are singletons. The germline V and J ends were trimmed by 0 bases and 6 bases, with 15 bases remaining between them. CDR1 is SQVTM, CDR2 ANQGSEA, per germline. The CDR3 extends over 15 amino acids. CD45RO-negative, CCR7-selected cells formed the naive CD8 fraction, which excluded terminally differentiated effector memory CD45RA+ cells. Donors comprised only Caucasian adults living in Nashville, Tennessee. This sequence joins TRBV29-1 and TRBJ2-1; D may be TRBD2 (6 bases). The sample comprised naive CD8+ T cells from PBMCs. This clonotype originated in a man younger than 35 in good health. Some clones in this sample may be carry-over from other donors' samples. The CDR3 region has the DNA TGCAGCGTTGAAGATTGGGGGGAGTATGCCAATGAGCAGTTCTTC. Translating gives CSVEDWGEYANEQFF.